Listed below are T cell receptor beta chains from one sample, sequenced in a study of glioma-infiltrating T cells after dendritic cell vaccination. The repertoire was sequenced with immunoSEQ multiplex PCR; TCRdb's copy has only in-frame clones and lacks some. Of roughly 60,000 clones listed, roughly 80% were seen once; the top ten hold approximately 15%. This specimen was blood, taken after dendritic cell vaccination. The receptors here all came from a human donor with glioblastoma. CDR3s include the opening cysteine and the closing phenylalanine or tryptophan. The size field is filled for only some rows; it gives once, few, many or a size class.

v_gene	j_gene	abundance	len	CDR3aa
TRBV11-3	TRBJ2-3	NA	14	CASSLWRGLDTQYF
TRBV30	TRBJ1-4	NA	14	CAWSVQDRATGLFF
TRBV4-1	TRBJ2-3	NA	19	CASSQRTGTSGALGDTQYF
TRBV5-4	TRBJ2-5	once	15	CASSFPSGGQETQYF
TRBV2	TRBJ1-5	few	16	CASSPGGSRRGQPQHF
TRBV11-2	TRBJ2-5	NA	13	CANADRQAGTQYF
TRBV6-1	TRBJ2-5	NA	11	CASIIQGTQYF
TRBV4-2	TRBJ1-2	NA	15	CASSQDPGGSYGYTF
TRBV4-1	TRBJ1-1	NA	13	CASSPRTGVEAFF
TRBV14	TRBJ2-4	NA	15	CASSLSRGAQNIQYF